A selection of T cell receptor beta chains follows, all from one sample in a study of cytomegalovirus exposure and HLA in healthy donors. Only in-frame clones appear in the TCRdb table, and some are missing; sequencing was by immunoSEQ multiplex PCR. Here the sample spans approximately 94,000 clones, about 80% being singletons. The sequenced material came from PBMCs. These receptors originate from a man aged 25 to 40 in good health and CMV-seropositive. The CDR3 runs from the conserved cysteine through the conserved F or W. D genes are given only for firm matches. Rows may omit the clone size; those that give it use once, few, many or a size class.

TRBJ2-7,.,TRBV18,.,CASGVSGSSYEQYF,TGTGCCAGCGGAGTGAGCGGTTCGTCCTACGAGCAGTACTTC
TRBJ1-2,TRBD1,TRBV6-5,few,CASMGTGLYGYTF,TGTGCCAGCATGGGGACAGGGTTATATGGCTACACCTTC
TRBJ2-3,.,TRBV19,.,CASMEGGSAQGTQYF,TGTGCCAGTATGGAAGGGGGATCAGCACAAGGTACGCAGTATTTT
TRBJ1-5,TRBD1,TRBV5-6,few,CASSLGDRGDNQPQHF,TGTGCCAGCAGCTTGGGGGACAGGGGCGACAATCAGCCCCAGCATTTT
TRBJ2-7,.,TRBV21-1,.,CASSNRTSGRIYEQYF,TGTGCCAGCAGCAACCGGACTAGCGGGAGGATCTACGAGCAGTACTTC
TRBJ2-1,.,TRBV7-3,.,CASSLRVGEGRPNEQFF,TGTGCCAGCAGCTTACGGGTTGGAGAGGGCCGCCCCAATGAGCAGTTCTTC
TRBJ2-2,.,TRBV12-5,.,CASGPATSWVAGELFF,TGTGCTAGTGGTCCCGCTACTAGCTGGGTCGCCGGGGAGCTGTTTTTT
TRBJ1-1,.,TRBV7-8,.,CASSSQGMNTEAFF,TGTGCCAGCAGCTCACAGGGAATGAACACTGAAGCTTTCTTT
TRBJ2-7,.,TRBV28,.,CASSLRTGRYEQYF,TGTGCCAGCAGTTTAAGGACGGGGAGATACGAGCAGTACTTC
TRBJ2-3,.,TRBV6-5,.,CASSYYQGGTDTQYF,TGTGCCAGCAGTTATTACCAGGGCGGCACAGATACGCAGTATTTT
TRBJ2-7,.,TRBV7-8,.,CASSLGGGSYEQYF,TGTGCCAGCAGCCTAGGGGGCGGGAGTTACGAGCAGTACTTC
TRBJ2-5,.,TRBV5-6,.,CASSLARETQYF,TGTGCCAGCAGCTTGGCCAGAGAGACCCAGTACTTC
TRBJ2-3,.,TRBV2,.,CAVPAGTSTDTQYF,TGTGCCGTTCCGGCAGGAACTAGCACAGATACGCAGTATTTT
TRBJ1-2,.,TRBV25-1,.,CASSSGVYGYTF,TGTGCCAGTTCATCCGGTGTCTATGGCTACACCTTC
TRBJ1-2,TRBD1,TRBV6-6,.,CASSQRTGSLNYGYTF,TGTGCCAGCAGTCAGCGGACAGGTTCCTTGAACTATGGCTACACCTTC
TRBJ2-7,TRBD2,TRBV5-4,.,CASSLRDYHYEQYF,TGTGCCAGCAGCCTGCGGGACTACCACTACGAGCAGTACTTC
TRBJ1-5,.,TRBV27,.,CASSYTLGGPQHF,TGTGCCAGCAGTTATACCTTAGGGGGGCCCCAGCATTTT
TRBJ1-2,.,TRBV28,.,CASSLAGRLLLYTF,TGTGCCAGCAGTTTAGCGGGCAGGTTACTTCTCTACACCTTC
TRBJ1-5,TRBD1,TRBV11-2,.,CASSLDRDNQPQHF,TGTGCCAGCAGCCTTGACAGGGACAATCAGCCCCAGCATTTT
TRBJ2-3,.,TRBV7-2,.,CASSLGSNTDTQYF,TGTGCCAGCAGCTTAGGGAGCAACACAGATACGCAGTATTTT
TRBJ2-7,TRBD2,TRBV30,.,CAWSLFSGRPKQYF,TGTGCCTGGAGTCTTTTTAGCGGGAGGCCGAAGCAGTACTTC
TRBJ2-1,TRBD2,TRBV5-6,.,CASSRPGRGGRNEQFF,TGTGCCAGCAGTCGGCCCGGGAGGGGAGGTCGAAATGAGCAGTTCTTC
TRBJ1-1,.,TRBV5-1,.,CASSPRYMNTEAFF,TGCGCCAGCAGCCCCAGATACATGAACACTGAAGCTTTCTTT
TRBJ1-6,TRBD1,TRBV7-3,.,CASSLTGTGGYNSPLHF,TGTGCCAGCAGCTTAACCGGGACAGGCGGCTATAATTCACCCCTCCACTTT
TRBJ1-3,.,TRBV28,.,CASSLWGASGNTIYF,TGTGCCAGCAGTTTATGGGGGGCCTCTGGAAACACCATATATTTT
TRBJ1-1,.,TRBV28,.,CASRSNTEAFF,TGTGCCAGCAGATCAAACACTGAAGCTTTCTTT
TRBJ1-4,.,TRBV9,.,CASSAQTGTSGEKLFF,TGTGCCAGCAGCGCACAAACAGGAACATCTGGAGAAAAACTGTTTTTT
TRBJ2-3,.,TRBV7-3,.,CASSLTLMETDTQYF,TGTGCCAGCAGCTTAACGTTAATGGAGACAGATACGCAGTATTTT
TRBJ2-3,.,TRBV6-4,medium-sized,CASSDGGASTDTQYF,TGTGCCAGCAGTGACGGGGGGGCTAGCACAGATACGCAGTATTTT
TRBJ1-5,.,TRBV27,.,CASSLHGGRGQPQHF,TGTGCCAGCAGTTTACACGGAGGGAGAGGTCAGCCCCAGCATTTT
TRBJ1-2,.,TRBV29-1,.,CSVGGYNGYTF,TGCAGCGTTGGAGGTTACAATGGCTACACCTTC
TRBJ1-1,.,TRBV5-6,.,CASSPIGVPEAFF,TGTGCCAGCAGCCCCATCGGGGTTCCTGAAGCTTTCTTT
TRBJ2-3,TRBD2,TRBV5-6,.,CASSLPASGRPDTQYF,TGTGCCAGCAGCTTGCCGGCTAGCGGGAGACCAGATACGCAGTATTTT
TRBJ1-2,.,TRBV6-5,.,CASSETGNYGYTF,TGTGCCAGCAGCGAGACGGGAAACTATGGCTACACCTTC
TRBJ2-1,TRBD1,TRBV7-6,.,CASSSIRDRVDEQFF,TGTGCCAGCAGCTCCATTCGGGACAGGGTCGATGAGCAGTTCTTC
TRBJ1-5,.,TRBV6-5,.,CASRQGFNQPQHF,TGTGCCAGCAGACAGGGCTTCAATCAGCCCCAGCATTTT
TRBJ2-7,.,TRBV10-3,.,CAIGKGKGYEQYF,TGTGCCATCGGCAAAGGGAAGGGGTACGAGCAGTACTTC
TRBJ2-1,.,TRBV5-1,.,CASSLTRAGRDEQFF,TGCGCCAGCAGCCTGACTAGGGCCGGTCGGGATGAGCAGTTCTTC
TRBJ1-2,.,TRBV18,.,CASSARNYGYTF,TGTGCCAGCTCCGCGAGAAACTATGGCTACACCTTC
TRBJ2-1,TRBD1,TRBV14,.,CASSQEHGTGGNEQFF,TGTGCCAGCAGCCAAGAGCATGGGACAGGGGGAAATGAGCAGTTCTTC
TRBJ1-1,.,TRBV11-2,.,CASSPDGGTEAFF,TGTGCCAGCAGCCCGGACGGGGGCACTGAAGCTTTCTTT
TRBJ1-1,.,TRBV5-6,.,CASSSQGHRVNTEAFF,TGTGCCAGCAGCTCCCAAGGCCACCGGGTGAACACTGAAGCTTTCTTT
TRBJ1-1,.,TRBV5-8,.,CASSLTGNHLMNTEAFF,TGTGCCAGCAGCTTGACAGGCAACCACCTCATGAACACTGAAGCTTTCTTT
TRBJ1-1,TRBD1,TRBV9,.,CASSVDRGGTEAFF,TGTGCCAGCAGCGTAGACAGGGGGGGCACTGAAGCTTTCTTT